This T cell receptor (beta chain) was observed in a study of blood T cell repertoires in COVID-19. Across the study: COVID-19 samples collected from the United States, Italy and Spain covered acute and convalescent phases. T cells, B-cell-depleted T cells, or PBMCs provided the cDNA or gDNA that served as material.

Note on this clone: At the DNA level, this CDR3 is encoded by other sequences in the same sample as well.

Per the authors' pipeline: Cell counts per sample came from amplifying reference gene primers. Using immunoSEQ multiplex PCR, the repertoire was profiled, and TCRdb retains in-frame clones only, with some absent. That table is the source of V, J and clone size, and D and trimming were worked out from the DNA. The repertoire holds about 230,000 clones, with around 80% as singletons. The length of the CDR3 is 15 residues. Germline CDR1 and CDR2: SNHLY and FYNNEI. V trimming: 2 bases; J trimming: 3 bases; junction bases outside the gene matches: 1. The chain carries TRBV2 and TRBJ2-3; TRBD2 agrees at 11 bases. This receptor was identified in a middle-aged woman who had recovered from COVID-19. Sequencing was done on a sample of peripheral blood. The CDR3 DNA sequence: TGTGCCAGCAGTGAACTAGCGGGGGGTACAGATACGCAGTATTTT. Its translation: CASSELAGGTDTQYF.